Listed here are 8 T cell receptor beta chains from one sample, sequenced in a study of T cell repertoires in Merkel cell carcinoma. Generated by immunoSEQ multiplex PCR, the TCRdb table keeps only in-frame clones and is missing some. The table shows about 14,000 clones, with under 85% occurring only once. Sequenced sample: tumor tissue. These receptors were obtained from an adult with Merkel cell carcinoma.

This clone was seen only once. The CDR3 region has the DNA TGTGCCACCAGCAGAGATCCATCGGGGGGCGGCTTATTCACAGATACGCAGTATTTT. This encodes CATSRDPSGGGLFTDTQYF. This sequence joins TRBV15 and TRBJ2-3, with a weak D call TRBD2 (7 bases). Germline V gene data show CDR1 as LNHNV and CDR2 as YYDKDF (reference sequence). Deletions cut 0 bases from V and 2 bases from J, with 21 bases between. This CDR3 comprises 19 residues.

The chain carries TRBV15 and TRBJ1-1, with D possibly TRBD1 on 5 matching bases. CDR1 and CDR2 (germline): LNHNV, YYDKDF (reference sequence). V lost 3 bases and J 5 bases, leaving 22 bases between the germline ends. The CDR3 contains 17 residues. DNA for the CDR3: TGTGCCACCAGCAGCCGGCATGGATCAGGGAGAGGGACTGAAGCTTTCTTT. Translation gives CATSSRHGSGRGTEAFF. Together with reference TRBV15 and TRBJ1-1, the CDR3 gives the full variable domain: DAMVIQNPRYQVTQFGKPVTLSCSQTLNHNVMYWYQQKSSQAPKLLFHYYDKDFNNEADTPDNFQSRRPNTSFCFLDIRSPGLGDTAMYLCATSSRHGSGRGTEAFFGQGTRLTVV.

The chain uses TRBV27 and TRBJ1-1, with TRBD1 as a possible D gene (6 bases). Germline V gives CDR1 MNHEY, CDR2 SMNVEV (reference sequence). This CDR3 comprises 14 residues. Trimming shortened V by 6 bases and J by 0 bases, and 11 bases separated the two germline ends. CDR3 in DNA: TGTGCCAGCAGCTGGGGGGCGGTGAACACTGAAGCTTTCTTT. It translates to CASSWGAVNTEAFF.

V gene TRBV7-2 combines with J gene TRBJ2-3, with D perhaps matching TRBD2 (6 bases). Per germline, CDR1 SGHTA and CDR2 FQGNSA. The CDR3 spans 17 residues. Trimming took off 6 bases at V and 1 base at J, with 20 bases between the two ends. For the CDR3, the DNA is TGTGCCAGCAGTCGCCAGATGGCGGGGCTCGGCACAGATACGCAGTATTTT. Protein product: CASSRQMAGLGTDTQYF.

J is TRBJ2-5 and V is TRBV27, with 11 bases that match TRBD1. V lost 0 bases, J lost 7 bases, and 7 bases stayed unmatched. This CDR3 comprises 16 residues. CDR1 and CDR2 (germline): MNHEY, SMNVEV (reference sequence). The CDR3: CASSLSAPGTGGTQYF. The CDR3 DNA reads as TGTGCCAGCAGTTTATCGGCTCCCGGGACAGGGGGGACCCAGTACTTC.

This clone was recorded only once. CDR3 DNA sequence: TGTGCCAGCAGCGCAGTCTCCTACAATGAGCAGTTCTTC. This encodes CASSAVSYNEQFF. V gene TRBV7-9 combines with J gene TRBJ2-1; D is uncertain. The CDR3 is 13 amino acids. In germline, CDR1 is SEHNR, CDR2 FQNEAQ (reference sequence). The ends were cut back, 5 bases at V and 0 bases at J, with 5 bases in the middle. Using reference TRBV7-9 and TRBJ2-1 for the parts outside the CDR3, the full variable domain is DTGVSQNPRHKITKRGQNVTFRCDPISEHNRLYWYRQTLGQGPEFLTYFQNEAQLEKSRLLSDRFSAERPKGSFSTLEIQRTEQGDSAMYLCASSAVSYNEQFFGPGTRLTVL.

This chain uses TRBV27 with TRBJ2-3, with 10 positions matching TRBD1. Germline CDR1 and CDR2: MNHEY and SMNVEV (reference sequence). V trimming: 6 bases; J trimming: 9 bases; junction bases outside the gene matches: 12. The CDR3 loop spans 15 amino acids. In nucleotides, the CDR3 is TGTGCCAGCAGCGACACCGACAGGGGGCTAGGAACGCAGTATTTT. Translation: CASSDTDRGLGTQYF.

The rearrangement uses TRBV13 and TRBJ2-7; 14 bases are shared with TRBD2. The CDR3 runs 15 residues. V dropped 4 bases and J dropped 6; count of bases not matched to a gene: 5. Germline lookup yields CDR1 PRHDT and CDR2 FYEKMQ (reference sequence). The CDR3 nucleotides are TGTGCCAGCAGCTCTCGACTAGCGGGAGGGGTCGAGCAGTACTTC. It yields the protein CASSSRLAGGVEQYF.